These 28 T cell receptor beta chains were all obtained from the same sample, sequenced in a study of cytomegalovirus exposure and HLA in healthy donors. The study ran its PCR with 60 Vbeta and 13 Jbeta primers. Repertoires were generated with immunoSEQ multiplex PCR, while TCRdb's copy carries only in-frame clones and drops some. The table records about 120,000 clones, around two thirds of them present only once. Input material: PBMCs. Receptor source: a woman aged 40 to 50 in good health and CMV-seropositive.

The V gene is TRBV7-9, the J gene TRBJ2-3, with D perhaps matching TRBD2 (5 bases). V lost 1 base and J lost 5, with 10 bases in between. Germline V gene lookup returns CDR1 SEHNR and CDR2 FQNEAQ (reference sequence). The CDR3 spans 14 residues. In DNA, the CDR3 is TGTGCCAGCAGCTTAGAGGTTGAGGGAGATACGCAGTATTTT. Protein sequence: CASSLEVEGDTQYF.

The chain employs TRBV18 and TRBJ1-1; D perhaps matches TRBD1 (6 bases). V was shortened by 5 bases and J by 1 base, with 14 bases between the two germline ends. Germline loops: CDR1 KGHSH, CDR2 LQKENI. The CDR3 spans 15 residues. DNA of the CDR3: TGTGCCAGCTCAGACATACAGGGCCCGAACACTGAAGCTTTCTTT. Protein product: CASSDIQGPNTEAFF.

The chain carries TRBV6-1 and TRBJ2-2; 14 bases align to TRBD2. Germline V gene data show CDR1 as MNHNS and CDR2 as SASEGT. This CDR3 region has 15 residues. V lost 5 bases, J lost 6 bases, and 2 bases stayed unmatched. The CDR3 sequence: CASSRTSGGPGELFF. In DNA, the CDR3 is TGTGCCAGCAGTCGGACTAGCGGGGGGCCCGGGGAGCTGTTTTTT.

This clone has only one observation. V gene TRBV2 combines with J gene TRBJ1-2; D is uncertain. Looked up from germline, CDR1 is SNHLY and CDR2 is FYNNEI. The V end lost 5 bases, the J end lost 3 bases, and 10 bases lay between the germline ends. The CDR3 totals 13 residues. CDR3 residues: CASSLFGDYGYTF. CDR3 DNA sequence: TGTGCCAGCAGTTTATTTGGAGACTATGGCTACACCTTC.

The chain couples TRBV7-2 to TRBJ1-1, with 8 bases aligning to TRBD1. CDR1 is SGHTA and CDR2 is FQGNSA in the germline V gene. CDR3 size: 15 residues. J lost 4 bases, V lost 4 bases, and 8 bases had no gene match. The CDR3 loop reads CASSSRQGPVTEAFF. CDR3 DNA: TGTGCCAGCAGCTCCCGACAGGGGCCAGTCACTGAAGCTTTCTTT.

Regarding this clone: An end of the junction differs from the germline gene, which may be a read error. V and J are TRBV30 and TRBJ1-2, with D possibly being TRBD1 (5 bases). This CDR3 contains 15 residues. Germline V gene data show CDR1 as GTSNPN and CDR2 as SVGIG (reference sequence). Here the CDR3 DNA reads TGTGCCTGGAGTGTGGGGGGGACTTCTAACTATGGCTACCCCTTC. It translates to CAWSVGGTSNYGYPF.

CDR3 bases: TGTGCCACCAGCAGAGGTGGCGGGAGGGCCTACAATGAGCAGTTCTTC. As protein: CATSRGGGRAYNEQFF. This chain uses TRBV15 with TRBJ2-1, with 9 positions matching TRBD2. Germline V gene lookup returns CDR1 LNHNV and CDR2 YYDKDF (reference sequence). The CDR3 contains 16 residues. The trim removed 1 base at V and 2 bases at J, leaving 3 bases unmatched.

This chain links TRBV19 with TRBJ2-5, with 8 bases lining up with TRBD1. The CDR3 covers 15 residues. The ends lost 2 bases at V and 3 bases at J; junction bases unmatched: 5. Germline-derived CDR1 and CDR2 are LNHDA and SQIVND (reference sequence). In DNA, the CDR3 is TGTGCCAGTAGTATAACGGCAGGGGGCGAAGAGACCCAGTACTTC. It translates to CASSITAGGEETQYF. Full variable domain (missing parts from reference TRBV19 and TRBJ2-5): DGGITQSPKYLFRKEGQNVTLSCEQNLNHDAMYWYRQDPGQGLRLIYYSQIVNDFQKGDIAEGYSVSREKKESFPLTVTSAQKNPTAFYLCASSITAGGEETQYFGPGTRLLVL.

The chain couples TRBV12-5 to TRBJ2-7; 10 bases line up with TRBD1. This CDR3 is built from 14 residues. J was trimmed by 2 bases and V by 7 bases; bases with no gene match: 5. Germline CDR1 is LGHNT and CDR2 is FRNRAP. In nucleotides, the CDR3 is TGTGCTAGTGCCCACGGGACAGGGGCCTACGAGCAGTACTTC. Protein sequence: CASAHGTGAYEQYF.

This clone was picked up a small number of times. This chain connects TRBV19 to TRBJ2-1; 8 nucleotides match TRBD2. V was clipped by 4 bases and J by 7 bases; unmatched bases: 12. The germline CDR1 and CDR2 sequences are LNHDA and SQIVND (reference sequence). The CDR3 runs 16 residues. CDR3 in DNA: TGTGCCAGTAGTACGCGGAACGAGCGGGGGCCGAATGAGCAGTTCTTC. Its translation: CASSTRNERGPNEQFF.

In this sample, this clone turned up a few times. The chain combines TRBV7-8 with TRBJ1-5; weak D call: TRBD1 (6 bases). The germline V gene encodes CDR1 SGHVS and CDR2 FQNEAQ. This CDR3 spans 14 amino acids. The V and J ends lost 5 bases and 4 bases respectively, with 12 bases between them. The chain's CDR3 is CASSPQGKNQPQHF. The DNA for the CDR3 is TGTGCCAGCAGCCCCCAGGGGAAGAATCAGCCCCAGCATTTT. Full variable domain (rest looked up from reference TRBV7-8 and TRBJ1-5): GAGVSQSPRYKVAKRGQDVALRCDPISGHVSLFWYQQALGQGPEFLTYFQNEAQLDKSGLPSDRFFAERPEGSVSTLKIQRTQQEDSAVYLCASSPQGKNQPQHFGDGTRLSIL.

This clone showed up just a few times. This chain connects TRBV10-3 to TRBJ2-3; 8 bases are shared with TRBD2. Looked up from germline, CDR1 is ENHRY and CDR2 is SYGVKD. Trimming removed 3 bases from V and 8 bases from J; junction bases left unmatched: 10. The CDR3 covers 15 residues. The CDR3 coding sequence is TGTGCCATCAGTGACCAAACTAGCGGTAGAGCTACGCAGTATTTT. This translates into CAISDQTSGRATQYF.

The V and J genes are TRBV18 and TRBJ2-1, with 8 bases matching TRBD2. V shed 6 bases, J shed 10 bases, and the junction held 20 bases outside the gene matches. The CDR3 extends over 17 amino acids. The germline CDR1 and CDR2 sequences are KGHSH and LQKENI. CDR3: CASSIRSAGAIYGEQFF. The DNA for the CDR3 is TGTGCCAGCTCCATCCGTTCAGCGGGGGCAATCTACGGGGAGCAGTTCTTC.

This clone has a handful of counts. CDR3 in amino acids: CASSPGVIAEFQETQYF. CDR3 sequence (DNA): TGTGCCAGCAGCCCGGGGGTCATAGCGGAGTTTCAAGAGACCCAGTACTTC. The chain joins TRBV5-4 to TRBJ2-5; tentative D call: TRBD2 (6 bases). Per the germline V gene, CDR1 is SGHNT and CDR2 is YYREEE (reference sequence). Trimming stripped 4 bases from V and 2 bases from J, with 21 bases between. CDR3 length: 17 residues.

The rearrangement joins TRBV27 to TRBJ2-5, with 9 bases lining up with TRBD2. CDR1 is MNHEY, CDR2 SMNVEV, per germline (reference sequence). J gave up 0 bases and V 4 bases, and 3 bases lay outside the gene matches. CDR3 size: 15 residues. In DNA form, the CDR3 reads TGTGCCAGCAGTTCTTCTAGCGGGAACCAAGAGACCCAGTACTTC. Its translation is CASSSSSGNQETQYF.

V and J are TRBV18 and TRBJ2-3; D is perhaps TRBD2 (6 bases). This CDR3 is built from 16 residues. The V gene lost 1 base and the J gene lost 11 bases, with 22 bases spanning the gap. The germline V gene has CDR1 KGHSH and CDR2 LQKENI. The DNA for the CDR3 is TGTGCCAGCTCACCACGGGACTCCACCCTGAGTAATATGCAGTATTTT. Its translation: CASSPRDSTLSNMQYF.

This chain joins TRBV7-8 and TRBJ2-7; no firm D call. Germline V gene data show CDR1 as SGHVS and CDR2 as FQNEAQ. V was shortened by 1 base and J by 7 bases, with 8 bases between the two germline ends. The CDR3 length is 12 residues. The CDR3 protein is CASSLVTWEQYF. CDR3 coding DNA: TGTGCCAGCAGCTTAGTGACTTGGGAGCAGTACTTC.

The chain joins TRBV18 to TRBJ2-7, with 8 nucleotides matching TRBD1. Germline V gene data show CDR1 as KGHSH and CDR2 as LQKENI. The ends lost 2 bases at V and 1 base at J; junction bases unmatched: 13. This CDR3 has 18 amino acids. The CDR3 loop reads CASSPSSLGTGASYEQYF. The CDR3 DNA sequence: TGTGCCAGCTCACCATCTAGCTTAGGGACAGGTGCTTCCTACGAGCAGTACTTC.

The chain recombines TRBV30 with TRBJ2-1; 15 bases align to TRBD2. V shed 0 bases and J 0 bases; nucleotides not matched to a gene: 6. There are 19 residues in the CDR3. From germline, CDR1 is GTSNPN and CDR2 SVGIG (reference sequence). CDR3 sequence: CAWSVGLAGGPGSYNEQFF. CDR3 in DNA: TGTGCCTGGAGTGTTGGACTAGCGGGGGGGCCGGGCTCCTACAATGAGCAGTTCTTC.

The chain links TRBV6-1 to TRBJ1-3; the match to TRBD1 covers 7 bases. The CDR3 length is 13 residues. Trimming cost V 9 bases and J 4 bases; bases outside gene matches: 6. Per the germline V gene, CDR1 is MNHNS and CDR2 is SASEGT. The DNA of the CDR3 is TGTGCCAGTTCGACAGGGCGCGGAAACACCATATATTTT. Encoded protein: CASSTGRGNTIYF.

The chain couples TRBV4-1 to TRBJ2-7; the D gene is possibly TRBD1 (6 bases). The CDR3 is 13 residues long. V shed 4 bases and J shed 2 bases, with 9 bases lying between them. Per germline, CDR1 MGHRA and CDR2 YSYEKL. CDR3 nucleotides: TGCGCCAGCAGCCCGGACAGTACCTACGAGCAGTACTTC. Protein: CASSPDSTYEQYF.

The chain employs TRBV5-6 and TRBJ2-5; no reliable D call. With 3 bases removed from V and 4 bases from J, the gap between germline ends came to 4 bases. This CDR3 has 11 residues. Germline V CDR1 and CDR2: SGHDT, YYEEEE. Written as DNA, the CDR3 is TGTGCCAGCAGCTCCCTAGAGACCCAGTACTTC. It specifies CASSSLETQYF. Supplemented by reference TRBV5-6 and TRBJ2-5, the full variable domain reads DAGVTQSPTHLIKTRGQQVTLRCSPKSGHDTVSWYQQALGQGPQFIFQYYEEEERQRGNFPDRFSGHQFPNYSSELNVNALLLGDSALYLCASSSLETQYFGPGTRLLVL.

This clone was observed a few times. The V call is TRBV14, the J call TRBJ2-7; D perhaps matches TRBD2 (5 bases). V lost 0 bases and J lost 3, with 12 bases in between. In germline, CDR1 is SGHDN, CDR2 FVKESK. There are 15 residues in the CDR3. CDR3 sequence: CASSQEVGGYYEQYF. The DNA for the CDR3 is TGTGCCAGCAGCCAAGAAGTCGGAGGATACTACGAGCAGTACTTC.

This chain connects TRBV6-5 to TRBJ2-4; no clear D. The CDR3 totals 14 residues. The germline V and J ends were trimmed by 5 bases and 3 bases, with 11 bases remaining between them. The germline V gene has CDR1 MNHEY and CDR2 SVGAGI. CDR3 protein: CASSETQIKNIQYF. DNA of the CDR3: TGTGCCAGCAGTGAGACACAAATCAAAAACATTCAGTACTTC.

As DNA, the CDR3 is TGTGCCAGCAGCAAAGAGGGAGACGAGGACAGGGGGCAGGAGGATGGCTACACCTTC. Amino acids: CASSKEGDEDRGQEDGYTF. The chain has TRBV21-1 and TRBJ1-2; TRBD1, the table's D call, lacks a check against the DNA. TRBV21-1 is labeled a pseudogene. The CDR3 consists of 19 residues.

This clone was found a few times. The rearrangement joins TRBV4-1 to TRBJ1-4, with 8 nucleotides matching TRBD1. Germline CDR1 MGHRA, CDR2 YSYEKL. This CDR3 contains 15 residues. The ends lost 3 bases at V and 5 bases at J; junction bases unmatched: 5. The CDR3 reads CASSHQDRENEKLFF. CDR3 in DNA: TGCGCCAGCAGCCACCAGGACAGGGAAAATGAAAAACTGTTTTTT.

For the CDR3, the DNA is TGTGCCAGCAGCCTCCTTGGAGGTAGAGGAAACACCATATATTTT. It yields the protein CASSLLGGRGNTIYF. This chain joins TRBV14 and TRBJ1-3; D gene unclear. The CDR3 totals 15 residues. CDR1 and CDR2 from the germline V gene are SGHDN and FVKESK. The V end lost 4 bases, the J end lost 4 bases, and 14 bases lay between the germline ends.

This sequence joins TRBV19 and TRBJ1-1, with a possible D match to TRBD1 (5 bases). The CDR3 contains 13 residues. V was clipped by 3 bases and J by 6 bases, with 11 bases between them. Per germline, CDR1 LNHDA and CDR2 SQIVND (reference sequence). The CDR3 nucleotides are TGTGCCAGTAGTATCAGACAGTTTTCTGAAGCTTTCTTT. Amino acids: CASSIRQFSEAFF.